Presented here are 21 T cell receptor beta chains from one specimen sequenced in a study of blood T cells in healthy people across ages. The use of a sample-barcoded 5' primer and a J-beta primer mix characterized a second PCR of roughly 6 to 11 cycles. MiXCR, run by TCRdb on the 5' RACE reads, gives a single entry per CDR3 protein. The sample contains over 600,000 distinct CDR3 sequences, 46% of which appear only once. The sample consisted of blood. These receptors all stem from an older man in good health.

This chain uses TRBV20-1 with TRBJ2-5; maybe TRBD2 (5 bases). There are 14 residues in the CDR3. V lost 3 bases, J lost 11 bases, and 22 bases lay in between. Germline values: CDR1 DFQATT, CDR2 SNEGSKA (reference sequence). As DNA, the CDR3 is TGCAGTGCTAGGGAGCGGATTTCCTACAATGAGCAGTACTTC. The encoded protein is CSARERISYNEQYF.

This clonotype was seen more than once but under ten times. The V gene is TRBV20-1, the J gene TRBJ1-6; TRBD1 might be the D (5 bases). CDR3 length equals 14 residues. V lost 6 bases and J 0 bases, leaving 9 bases between the germline ends. Germline lookup yields CDR1 DFQATT and CDR2 SNEGSKA (reference sequence). The CDR3 DNA follows: TGCAGTGCGTACAGGATCTCCTATAATTCACCCCTCCACTTT. This translates into CSAYRISYNSPLHF.

The chain joins TRBV7-2 to TRBJ2-1; possible D gene TRBD1, 6 bases. The CDR3 has 14 residues. CDR1 and CDR2 from the germline V gene are SGHTA and FQGNSA. Trimming stripped 5 bases from V and 7 bases from J, with 15 bases between. CDR3 bases: TGTGCCAGCAGCCGAGCCTGGGGGCAGAATGAGCAGTTCTTC. This gives the protein CASSRAWGQNEQFF.

V is TRBV7-9 and J is TRBJ2-1; TRBD2 is a possible D gene (6 bases). The CDR3 spans 17 residues. The germline V gene has CDR1 SEHNR and CDR2 FQNEAQ (reference sequence). V was cut by 4 bases and J by 2 bases, with 18 bases left in between. CDR3 sequence reads: CASSWLWRDGPYNEQFF. As DNA, the CDR3 is TGTGCCAGCAGCTGGTTGTGGCGGGATGGTCCCTACAATGAGCAGTTCTTC.

This clonotype was seen a few times. This rearrangement joins TRBV5-1 to TRBJ1-2, with 7 bases aligning to TRBD1. V shed 3 bases and J 7 bases; nucleotides not matched to a gene: 9. Looked up from germline, CDR1 is SGHRS and CDR2 is YFSETQ. The CDR3 sequence is 14 residues long. The CDR3 DNA reads as TGCGCCAGCAGCTGGGGGACAGCCGGCAGTGGCTACACCTTC. It encodes CASSWGTAGSGYTF.

The chain couples TRBV12-3 or TRBV12-4 to TRBJ2-1; TRBD2 matches 9 bases. The CDR3 covers 17 residues. Trimming cost V 5 bases and J 5 bases; bases outside gene matches: 13. This CDR3 reads CASSRGSGLAGNNEQFF. Written as DNA, the CDR3 is TGTGCCAGCAGTAGGGGGTCCGGGCTAGCGGGGAACAATGAGCAGTTCTTC.

This clonotype was observed a few times. The chain employs TRBV10-3 and TRBJ2-2, with 8 bases aligning to TRBD1. The CDR3 sequence is 15 residues long. CDR1 is ENHRY and CDR2 is SYGVKD in the germline V gene. J gave up 0 bases and V 8 bases, and 5 bases lay outside the gene matches. CDR3 amino acids: CAIVLDRANTGELFF. The CDR3 nucleotides read TGTGCCATCGTCCTGGACAGGGCGAACACCGGGGAGCTGTTTTTT.

V is TRBV4-2 and J is TRBJ2-5; 8 nucleotides match TRBD2. The DNA matches TRBJ2-7 better at its end, which makes the J call doubtful. There are 16 residues in the CDR3. Germline CDR1 and CDR2: LGHNA and YNFKEQ. The CDR3 DNA is TGTGCCAGCAGAAAAAACTCAGAGGCGGGAGGCTACGAGCAGTACTTC. Its translation is CASRKNSEAGGYEQYF.

This clonotype was detected many times. The chain employs TRBV5-1 and TRBJ1-6; 7 bases agree with TRBD1. The CDR3 contains 14 residues. With V trimmed by 4 bases and J by 6 bases, 4 bases remained unmatched. Germline values: CDR1 SGHRS, CDR2 YFSETQ. CDR3 loop: CASSTGTANSPLHF. The CDR3 DNA reads TGCGCCAGCAGCACCGGGACAGCTAATTCACCCCTCCACTTT.

This clonotype has a handful of counts. The rearrangement uses TRBV20-1 and TRBJ1-1, with 9 bases fitting TRBD1. This CDR3 is 11 amino acids long. Germline V gene data show CDR1 as DFQATT and CDR2 as SNEGSKA (reference sequence). In nucleotides, the CDR3 is TGCACCACGACAGGGGGCACTGAAGCTTTCTTT. Its translation is CTTTGGTEAFF.

This clonotype was detected ten times or more. The chain links TRBV4-2 to TRBJ2-4; 8 positions agree with TRBD1. Germline lookup yields CDR1 LGHNA and CDR2 YNFKEQ. CDR3 size: 15 residues. The trim removed 4 bases at V and 10 bases at J, leaving 12 bases unmatched. This CDR3 is CASSRQPGQALIQYF. The DNA of the CDR3 is TGTGCCAGCAGCCGCCAGCCGGGACAGGCTCTTATTCAGTACTTC.

The genes are TRBV6-5 and TRBJ2-7; 10 nucleotides agree with TRBD1. The CDR3 runs to 13 residues. Germline trimming cut 8 bases from V and 2 bases from J; bases unmatched to any gene: 3. Germline CDR1 reads MNHEY; CDR2 reads SVGAGI. CDR3 in DNA: TGTGCCAGCGTCGGGACAGGGGCCTACGAGCAGTACTTC. Protein sequence: CASVGTGAYEQYF.

The rearrangement links TRBV12-3 or TRBV12-4 to TRBJ2-3; the match to TRBD1 covers 7 bases. V lost 6 bases to trimming and J lost 7 bases; unmatched junction nucleotides: 13. CDR3 length: 15 residues. Written as DNA, the CDR3 is TGTGCCAGCAGCGACAGGGCCGGACCGAGCAATACGCAGTATTTT. Residues: CASSDRAGPSNTQYF.

This clonotype was detected a few times. J is TRBJ2-7 and V is TRBV3-1; 7 nucleotides match TRBD2. The CDR3 length is 16 residues. The germline V gene encodes CDR1 LGHDT and CDR2 YNNKEL (reference sequence). Trimming cost V 4 bases and J 4 bases; bases outside gene matches: 13. The CDR3 is CASSPNGLGVVYEQYF. The CDR3 nucleotides are TGTGCCAGCAGCCCAAACGGACTAGGTGTAGTATACGAGCAGTACTTC.

The V gene is TRBV30, the J gene TRBJ2-2, with a tentative D call TRBD2 (6 bases). The CDR3 consists of 13 residues. Trimming shortened V by 3 bases and J by 2 bases, and 7 bases separated the two germline ends. The germline CDR1 and CDR2 sequences are GTSNPN and SVGIG (reference sequence). CDR3 sequence: CAWRDYNTGELFF. The DNA of the CDR3 is TGTGCCTGGAGGGACTACAACACCGGGGAGCTGTTTTTT.

This clonotype turned up a few times. The chain is built from TRBV10-3 and TRBJ2-7, with 11 bases identical to TRBD2. The germline V gene has CDR1 ENHRY and CDR2 SYGVKD. With 0 bases clipped from V and 7 bases from J, the junction kept 8 bases outside the gene matches. This CDR3 is built from 16 residues. The CDR3 sequence is CAISESLAGGQGEQYF. CDR3 sequence (DNA): TGTGCCATCAGTGAGTCGCTAGCGGGAGGCCAGGGGGAGCAGTACTTC.

There are a few counts of this clonotype. DNA of the CDR3: TGCGCCAGCAGCGAAGCGGGAGGGAACACAGATACGCAGTATTTT. It specifies CASSEAGGNTDTQYF. This sequence joins TRBV5-1 and TRBJ2-3; 10 nucleotides match TRBD2. With 4 bases clipped from V and 2 bases from J, the junction kept 4 bases outside the gene matches. The CDR3 consists of 15 residues. CDR1 and CDR2 from the germline V gene are SGHRS and YFSETQ.

The chain combines TRBV9 with TRBJ2-1, with a possible D match to TRBD1 (6 bases). Germline assignment: CDR1 SGDLS and CDR2 YYNGEE. V lost 3 bases to trimming and J lost 9 bases, with 16 bases between them. The CDR3 length is 14 residues. Here the CDR3 DNA reads TGTGCCAGCAGCGCAATACAGGGCCCCAGTGAGCAGTTCTTC. Translated: CASSAIQGPSEQFF.

Here the CDR3 DNA reads TGCGCCAGCAGTGAGGTCGCGCGGCAGCCCCAGCATTTT. Amino acid sequence: CASSEVARQPQHF. The chain combines TRBV10-2 with TRBJ1-5; D gene ambiguous. Looked up from germline, CDR1 is WSHSY and CDR2 is SAAADI. V was cut by 2 bases and J by 7 bases, with 9 bases left in between. This CDR3 region has 13 residues.

A few counts support this clonotype. The chain joins TRBV20-1 to TRBJ2-1; tentatively, D is TRBD2 (6 bases). The J call may be wrong; the DNA end is better matched by TRBJ2-7. Germline CDR1 reads DFQATT; CDR2 reads SNEGSKA (reference sequence). This CDR3 contains 15 residues. Written as DNA, the CDR3 is TGCAGTGCTAGAGGGGATAGCGGAGGCTACAATGAGCAGTACTTC. Translating gives CSARGDSGGYNEQYF.

This chain links TRBV20-1 with TRBJ2-7, with a weak D call TRBD1 (5 bases). The CDR3 spans 12 residues. Germline CDR1 DFQATT, CDR2 SNEGSKA (reference sequence). The V and J ends lost 6 bases and 2 bases respectively, with 11 bases between them. For the CDR3, the DNA is TGCAGTGCCGCGACAGATACCTACGAGCAGTACTTC. It is translated as CSAATDTYEQYF.